What follows are 12 T cell receptor beta chains derived from one specimen sequenced in a study of T cells in Graves' hyperthyroidism and ophthalmopathy. The TCR beta CDR3 regions underwent amplification using RNA transcripts as the source. The HTBI primer set served for first-round RT-PCR of the TCR CDR3. Each CDR3 protein gets one entry after TCRdb re-called the multiplex PCR reads with MiXCR. The table includes about 260,000 distinct CDR3 sequences, roughly 17% detected once. Material for sequencing was blood. The origin of the receptors is a woman aged 18-35 years with Graves' ophthalmopathy.

The CDR3 spells CAISEGQGRIKAFF. CDR3 DNA sequence: TGTGCCATCAGTGAGGGACAGGGTCGGATTAAAGCTTTCTTT. V usage is TRBV10-3 and J usage is TRBJ1-1; 8 bases map to TRBD1. With V trimmed by 2 bases and J by 9 bases, 8 bases remained unmatched. The length of the CDR3 is 14 residues. Germline V gene data show CDR1 as ENHRY and CDR2 as SYGVKD.

This clonotype was counted ten times or more. This may be a read error: a much more frequent sequence differs by one nucleotide. The chain carries TRBV2 and TRBJ1-1; D remains unclear. From germline, CDR1 is SNHLY and CDR2 FYNNEI. The CDR3 contains 13 residues. Between the trimmed V and J ends, which lost 11 bases and 0 bases, there was a span of 13 bases. The CDR3 region is CAGTREMNTEAFF. The CDR3 region has the DNA TGTGCCGGCACGCGGGAAATGAACACTGAAGCTTTCTTT.

This clonotype has ten or more counts. The chain joins TRBV24-1 to TRBJ2-3; maybe TRBD1 (5 bases). This CDR3 comprises 15 residues. The ends were cut back, 5 bases at V and 2 bases at J, with 13 bases in the middle. Looked up from germline, CDR1 is KGHDR and CDR2 is SFDVKD. The CDR3 spells CATSGPGFNTDTQYF. As DNA, the CDR3 is TGTGCCACCAGTGGGCCAGGGTTTAACACAGATACGCAGTATTTT.

In its sample, this clonotype was seen a few times. The V and J genes are TRBV5-8 and TRBJ2-6; either TRBD1 or TRBD2 may supply D (5 bases each). CDR3 size: 17 residues. V lost 6 bases and J lost 0, with 16 bases in between. Germline CDR1 reads SGHTS; CDR2 reads YDEGEE. The CDR3 sequence is CASIPGTLDSGANVLTF. The CDR3 bases are TGTGCCAGCATACCCGGGACGTTAGACTCTGGGGCCAACGTCCTGACTTTC.

This clonotype was detected many times. V usage is TRBV9 and J usage is TRBJ2-1, with TRBD2 identical over 14 bases. The CDR3 extends over 15 amino acids. V lost 4 bases, J lost 8 bases, and 5 bases stayed unmatched. Germline V gene lookup returns CDR1 SGDLS and CDR2 YYNGEE. The CDR3 sequence: CASSLGTSGSYEQFF. CDR3 bases: TGTGCCAGCAGCCTAGGGACTAGCGGGAGCTATGAGCAGTTCTTC.

This clonotype was detected ten times or more. This rearrangement joins TRBV28 to TRBJ2-4; 8 nucleotides align to TRBD2. The length of the CDR3 is 14 residues. After removal of 1 base from V and 7 bases from J, the junction contained 3 bases not matched to a gene. Germline V gene sequence: CDR1 MDHEN, CDR2 SYDVKM. The CDR3 nucleotides read TGTGCCAGCAGTTTATATCCGGGGGGGAACATTCAGTACTTC. It codes for CASSLYPGGNIQYF.

This clonotype was recorded many times. V and J are TRBV7-9 and TRBJ1-2; 9 bases are shared with TRBD1. Trimming removed 1 base from V and 0 bases from J; junction bases left unmatched: 0. The CDR3 runs 15 residues. Germline CDR1 SEHNR, CDR2 FQNEAQ (reference sequence). CDR3 sequence (DNA): TGTGCCAGCAGCTTAGGGGACAGGGCTAACTATGGCTACACCTTC. Amino acid sequence: CASSLGDRANYGYTF.

In this sample, this clonotype turned up a few times. The rearrangement joins TRBV19 to TRBJ1-2; 8 positions match TRBD1. Losses at the gene ends were 5 bases for V and 4 bases for J; bases not matched to a gene: 9. The CDR3 has 15 amino acids. The germline V gene has CDR1 LNHDA and CDR2 SQIVND (reference sequence). The CDR3 region has the DNA TGTGCCAGTAGTCCTCGCAGGACAGGGAGCTATGGCTACACCTTC. This encodes CASSPRRTGSYGYTF.

Details on this clonotype: Sequence at one end of the junction differs from germline and may be a read error. The rearrangement links TRBV2 to TRBJ2-2; 7 positions agree with TRBD1. CDR1 and CDR2 (germline): SNHLY, FYNNEI. The CDR3 is made up of 10 amino acids. The chain's CDR3 is CASSELTGVF. Written as DNA, the CDR3 is TGTGCCAGCAGCGAACTCACAGGGGTTTTT.

This clonotype was seen repeatedly, ten times or more. This chain links TRBV12-3 or TRBV12-4 with TRBJ1-4; 9 positions match TRBD1. Trimming cost V 8 bases and J 5 bases; bases outside gene matches: 9. The CDR3 is 15 amino acids. For the CDR3, the DNA is TGTGCCAGCCCCCCACGGGACAGGGACAATGAAAAACTGTTTTTT. This translates into CASPPRDRDNEKLFF.

The chain employs TRBV6-1 and TRBJ2-7; no reliable D call. CDR1 is MNHNS and CDR2 is SASEGT in the germline V gene. V was pared by 3 bases and J by 5 bases, with 17 bases between. The CDR3 is made up of 15 amino acids. CDR3: CASSDPGLPPHEQYF. CDR3 nucleotide sequence: TGTGCCAGCAGTGACCCGGGTCTCCCACCCCACGAGCAGTACTTC.

This clonotype has ten or more counts. V gene TRBV24-1 combines with J gene TRBJ2-2, with D possibly being TRBD1 (6 bases). Trimming took off 3 bases at V and 1 base at J, with 8 bases between the two ends. The CDR3 totals 15 residues. Germline CDR1 reads KGHDR; CDR2 reads SFDVKD. CDR3 region: CATSDVGQNTGELFF. As DNA, the CDR3 is TGTGCCACCAGTGATGTGGGACAGAACACCGGGGAGCTGTTTTTT.